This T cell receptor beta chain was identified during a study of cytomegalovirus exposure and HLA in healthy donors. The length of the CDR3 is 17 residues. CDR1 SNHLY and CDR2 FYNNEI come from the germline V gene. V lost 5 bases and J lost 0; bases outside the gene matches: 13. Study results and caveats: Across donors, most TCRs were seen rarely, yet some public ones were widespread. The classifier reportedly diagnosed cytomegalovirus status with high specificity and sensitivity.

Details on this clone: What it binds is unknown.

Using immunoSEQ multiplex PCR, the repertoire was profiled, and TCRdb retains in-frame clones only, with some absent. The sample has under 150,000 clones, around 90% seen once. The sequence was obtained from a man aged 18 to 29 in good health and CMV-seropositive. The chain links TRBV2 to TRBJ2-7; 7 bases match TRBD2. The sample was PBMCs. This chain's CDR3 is CASSPGLAVLRSYEQYF. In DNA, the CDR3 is TGTGCCAGCAGTCCTGGGCTAGCGGTCCTTCGCTCCTACGAGCAGTACTTC.